These T cell receptor beta chains were read from a single sample in a study of T-cell memory formation after mild COVID-19. TCRdb re-called the 5' RACE reads through MiXCR, storing one row per CDR3 protein. Of roughly 190,000 distinct CDR3 sequences in the sample, around 26% are singletons; the top ten hold approximately 10%. The sequenced sample consisted of PBMCs or a T cell subset sorted from them (not recorded which). The source of these receptors is an adult woman who had mild COVID-19 (a few samples of this study predate the infection). Cell type and time point are not known. Both conserved end residues are part of each CDR3. Each record gives: D gene, V gene, CDR3 length, CDR3 protein. The D gene is left open where the match is weak.

>.|TRBV12-3/TRBV12-4|14
CASSWRGRYNEQFF
>TRBD1|TRBV2|15
CASSLQGSTNEKLFF
>.|TRBV7-8|16
CASSFSSGVANEKLFF
>.|TRBV9|16
CASSISPAEGKNIQYF
>.|TRBV14|16
CASSQKGPRLRGEAFF
>.|TRBV6-2/TRBV6-3|11
CASKKGGEQFF
>.|TRBV7-6|15
CASSQRWLSMGELFF
>.|TRBV7-2|15
CASSLNYAGANVLTF
>.|TRBV7-2|16
CASSLLLRALADTQYF
>TRBD1|TRBV6-1|16
CASSEGQGSSGNIQYF
>TRBD1|TRBV5-1|15
CASSARQGAINEQFF